This record concerns one TCR beta chain sequence. This specimen belongs to a study of T cells of healthy individuals. V was shortened by 5 bases and J by 3 bases, with 10 bases between the two germline ends. CDR3 length: 13 residues. The germline V gene encodes CDR1 LNHDA and CDR2 SQIVND (reference sequence). TCRdb re-called the 5' RACE reads through MiXCR, storing one row per CDR3 protein. Here the sample spans about 96,000 distinct CDR3 sequences, 17% being singletons. V gene TRBV19 combines with J gene TRBJ1-2; weak D call: TRBD1 (5 bases). The sequence was collected from a human donor in good health. CDR3 nucleotide sequence: TGTGCCAGTAGTGGGGGAGTATACTATGGCTACACCTTC. This gives the protein CASSGGVYYGYTF.